At least ten counts were recorded for the clone carrying this TCR beta chain. Its antigen is not known. This sample is drawn from a study of regulatory T cells in long-lasting Graves disease. At the level of the study: Antithyroid drugs had been taken under 3 months by newly diagnosed Graves' patients. General observations from the study: Newly diagnosed patients had higher TCR diversity than persistent Graves' patients did.

Time point indicated: newly diagnosed GD, antithyroid drugs for less than 3 months. Generation of the TCR library employed RNA extracted from PBMCs. Combining iRepertoire HTBI primers with Arm-PCR of CDR3 regions, the authors built TCR beta libraries. MiXCR was run by TCRdb on the multiplex PCR reads, yielding one entry per CDR3 protein. The sample includes about 540,000 distinct CDR3 sequences, about 13% of them seen just once. The sample was also reused in another study, on T cells in Graves' hyperthyroidism and ophthalmopathy. According to that study: Progression to ophthalmopathy was predicted a median of roughly 6.6 months early.

Here the sequenced sample was peripheral blood mononuclear cells (PBMCs), taken at new diagnosis, from a patient treated with antithyroid drugs. The TCR comes from a man aged 30 to 39 with Graves disease.

CDR3 sequence reads: CASSLDPWGDSPLHF. The CDR3 DNA reads TGTGCCAGCAGCTTAGACCCCTGGGGGGATTCACCCCTCCACTTT. This chain joins TRBV11-2 and TRBJ1-6; D might be TRBD1 (5 bases). CDR1 and CDR2 from the germline V gene are SGHAT and FQNNGV. The ends were cut back, 0 bases at V and 8 bases at J, with 11 bases in the middle. CDR3 length: 15 amino acids.